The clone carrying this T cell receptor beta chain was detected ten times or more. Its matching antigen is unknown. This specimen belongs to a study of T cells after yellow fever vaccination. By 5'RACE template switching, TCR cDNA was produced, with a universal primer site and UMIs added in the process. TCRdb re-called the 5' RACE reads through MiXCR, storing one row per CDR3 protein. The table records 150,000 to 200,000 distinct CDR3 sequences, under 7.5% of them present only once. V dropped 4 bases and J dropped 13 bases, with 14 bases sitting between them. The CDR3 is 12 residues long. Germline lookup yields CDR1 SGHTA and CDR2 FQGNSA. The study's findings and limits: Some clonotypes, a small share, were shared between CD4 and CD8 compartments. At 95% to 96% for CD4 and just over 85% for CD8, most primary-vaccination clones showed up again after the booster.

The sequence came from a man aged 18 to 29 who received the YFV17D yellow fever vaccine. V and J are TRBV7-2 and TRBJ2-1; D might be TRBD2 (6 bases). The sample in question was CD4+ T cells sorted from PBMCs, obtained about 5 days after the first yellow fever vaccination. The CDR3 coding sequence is TGTGCCAGCAGCTCATCGGGACTTCGTCAGTTCTTC. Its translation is CASSSSGLRQFF.